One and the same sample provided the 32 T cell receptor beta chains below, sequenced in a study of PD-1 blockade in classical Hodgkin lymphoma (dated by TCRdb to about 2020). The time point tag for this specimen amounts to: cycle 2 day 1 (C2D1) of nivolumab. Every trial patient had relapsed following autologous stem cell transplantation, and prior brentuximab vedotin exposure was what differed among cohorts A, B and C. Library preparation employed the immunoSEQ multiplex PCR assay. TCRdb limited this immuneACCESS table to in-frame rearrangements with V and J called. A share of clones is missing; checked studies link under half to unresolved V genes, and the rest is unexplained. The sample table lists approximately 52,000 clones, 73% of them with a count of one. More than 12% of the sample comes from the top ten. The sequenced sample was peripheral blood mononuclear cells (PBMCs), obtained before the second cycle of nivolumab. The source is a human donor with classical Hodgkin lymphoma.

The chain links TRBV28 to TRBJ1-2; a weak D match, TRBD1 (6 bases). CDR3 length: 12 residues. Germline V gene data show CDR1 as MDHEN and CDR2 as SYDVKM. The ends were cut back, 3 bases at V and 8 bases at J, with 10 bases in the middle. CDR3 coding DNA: TGTGCCAGCAGTTTTGGGGGGGCCGGCTACACCTTC. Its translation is CASSFGGAGYTF.

The CDR3 loop is CASSFQGNTEAFF. The DNA for the CDR3 is TGTGCCAGCAGTTTTCAGGGGAACACTGAAGCTTTCTTT. The V gene is TRBV27, the J gene TRBJ1-1, with a tentative D call TRBD1 (5 bases). Germline assignment: CDR1 MNHEY and CDR2 SMNVEV (reference sequence). CDR3 length equals 13 residues. The V and J ends lost 3 bases and 1 base respectively, with 6 bases between them.

The CDR3 reads CASSVRLAGVNAEQFF. Here the CDR3 DNA reads TGTGCCAGTAGTGTGAGACTAGCGGGAGTAAATGCTGAGCAGTTCTTC. The genes are TRBV19 and TRBJ2-1; 12 nucleotides agree with TRBD2. Germline trimming cut 5 bases from V and 9 bases from J; bases unmatched to any gene: 11. The CDR3 runs to 16 residues. Germline V gene lookup returns CDR1 LNHDA and CDR2 SQIVND (reference sequence).

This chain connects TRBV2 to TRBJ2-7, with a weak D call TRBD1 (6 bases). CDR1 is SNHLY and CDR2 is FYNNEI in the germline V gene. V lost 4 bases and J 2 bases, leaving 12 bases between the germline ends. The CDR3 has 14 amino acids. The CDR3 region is CASSVQGKAYEQYF. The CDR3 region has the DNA TGTGCCAGCAGTGTCCAGGGGAAGGCCTACGAGCAGTACTTC.

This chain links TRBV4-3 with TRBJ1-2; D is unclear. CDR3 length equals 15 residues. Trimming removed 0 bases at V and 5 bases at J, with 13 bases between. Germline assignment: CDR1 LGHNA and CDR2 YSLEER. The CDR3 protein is CASSQDSVTVYGYTF. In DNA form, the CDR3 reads TGCGCCAGCAGCCAAGATTCCGTCACTGTGTATGGCTACACCTTC.

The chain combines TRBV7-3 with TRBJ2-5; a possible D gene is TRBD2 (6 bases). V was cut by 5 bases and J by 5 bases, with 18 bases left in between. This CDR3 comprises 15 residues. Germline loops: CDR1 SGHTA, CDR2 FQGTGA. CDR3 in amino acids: CASSLGGSGLETQYF. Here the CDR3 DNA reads TGTGCCAGCAGCCTGGGGGGATCGGGGTTGGAGACCCAGTACTTC.

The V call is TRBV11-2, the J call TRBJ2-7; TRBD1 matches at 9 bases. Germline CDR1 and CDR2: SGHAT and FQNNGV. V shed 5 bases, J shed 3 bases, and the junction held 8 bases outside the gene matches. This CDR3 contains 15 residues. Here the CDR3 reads CASSPRVTGGYEQYF. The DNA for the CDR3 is TGTGCCAGCAGCCCACGGGTGACAGGGGGCTACGAGCAGTACTTC. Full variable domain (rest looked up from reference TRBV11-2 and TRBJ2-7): EAGVAQSPRYKIIEKRQSVAFWCNPISGHATLYWYQQILGQGPKLLIQFQNNGVVDDSQLPKDRFSAERLKGVDSTLKIQPAKLEDSAVYLCASSPRVTGGYEQYFGPGTRLTVT.

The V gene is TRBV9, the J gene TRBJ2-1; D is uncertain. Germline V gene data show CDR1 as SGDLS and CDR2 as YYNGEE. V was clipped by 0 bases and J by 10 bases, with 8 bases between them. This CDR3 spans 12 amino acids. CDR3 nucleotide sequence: TGTGCCAGCAGCGTAGATGGGCGGGAGCAGTTCTTC. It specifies CASSVDGREQFF.

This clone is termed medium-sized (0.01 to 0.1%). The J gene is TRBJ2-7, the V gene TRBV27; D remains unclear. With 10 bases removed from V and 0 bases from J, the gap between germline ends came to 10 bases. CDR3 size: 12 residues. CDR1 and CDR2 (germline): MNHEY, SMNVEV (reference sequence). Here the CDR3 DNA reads TGTGCCACCTTCCAAAGCTCCTACGAGCAGTACTTC. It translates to CATFQSSYEQYF.

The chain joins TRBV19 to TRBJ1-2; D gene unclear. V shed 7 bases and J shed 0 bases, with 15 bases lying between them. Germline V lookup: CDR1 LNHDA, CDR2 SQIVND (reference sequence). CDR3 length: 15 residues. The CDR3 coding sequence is TGTGCCAGTACCGAAAGAGGACCCTCTAACTATGGCTACACCTTC. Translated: CASTERGPSNYGYTF.

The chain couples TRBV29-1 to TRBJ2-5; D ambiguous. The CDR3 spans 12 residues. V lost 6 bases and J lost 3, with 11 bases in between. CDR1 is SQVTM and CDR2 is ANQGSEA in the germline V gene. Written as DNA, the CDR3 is TGCAGCGTAAGAGGTGGAGAAGAGACCCAGTACTTC. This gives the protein CSVRGGEETQYF. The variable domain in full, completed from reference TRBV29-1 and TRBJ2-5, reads SAVISQKPSRDICQRGTSLTIQCQVDSQVTMMFWYRQQPGQSLTLIATANQGSEATYESGFVIDKFPISRPNLTFSTLTVSNMSPEDSSIYLCSVRGGEETQYFGPGTRLLVL.

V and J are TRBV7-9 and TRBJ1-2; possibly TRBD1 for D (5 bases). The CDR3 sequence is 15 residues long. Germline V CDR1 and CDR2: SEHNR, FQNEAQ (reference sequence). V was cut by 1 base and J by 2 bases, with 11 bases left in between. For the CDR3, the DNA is TGTGCCAGCAGCTTAGGACAGAACTTAAACTATGGCTACACCTTC. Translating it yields CASSLGQNLNYGYTF.

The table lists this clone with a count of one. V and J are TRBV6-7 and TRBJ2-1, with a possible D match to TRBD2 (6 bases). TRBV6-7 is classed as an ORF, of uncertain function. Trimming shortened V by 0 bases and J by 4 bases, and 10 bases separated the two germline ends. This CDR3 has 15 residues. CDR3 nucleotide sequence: TGTGCCAGCAGTTACTCTACTAGCAGATACAATGAGCAGTTCTTC. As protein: CASSYSTSRYNEQFF.

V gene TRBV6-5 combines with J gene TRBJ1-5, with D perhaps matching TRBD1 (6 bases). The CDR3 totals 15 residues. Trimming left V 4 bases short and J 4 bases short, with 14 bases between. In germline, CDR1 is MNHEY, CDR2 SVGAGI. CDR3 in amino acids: CASSFLQGVNQPQHF. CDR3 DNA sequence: TGTGCCAGCAGTTTCCTACAGGGAGTTAATCAGCCCCAGCATTTT.

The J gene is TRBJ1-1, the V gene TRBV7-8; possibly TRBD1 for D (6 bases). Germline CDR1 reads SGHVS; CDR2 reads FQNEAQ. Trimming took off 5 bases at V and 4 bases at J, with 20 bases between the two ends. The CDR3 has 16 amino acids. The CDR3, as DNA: TGTGCCAGCAGCCCGTTGGGGGGCCCTAAGGGCACTGAAGCTTTCTTT. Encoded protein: CASSPLGGPKGTEAFF.

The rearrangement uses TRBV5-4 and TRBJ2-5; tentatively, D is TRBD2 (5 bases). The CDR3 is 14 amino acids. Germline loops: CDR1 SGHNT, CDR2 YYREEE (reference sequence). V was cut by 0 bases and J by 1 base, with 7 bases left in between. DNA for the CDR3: TGTGCCAGCAGCTTGGGAGGGTTCCAAGAGACCCAGTACTTC. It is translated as CASSLGGFQETQYF.

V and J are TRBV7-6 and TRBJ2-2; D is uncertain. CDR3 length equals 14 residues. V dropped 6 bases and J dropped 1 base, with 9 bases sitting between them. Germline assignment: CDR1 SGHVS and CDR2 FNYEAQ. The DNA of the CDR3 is TGTGCCAGCAGTTCGGACCGGAACACCGGGGAGCTGTTTTTT. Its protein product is CASSSDRNTGELFF.

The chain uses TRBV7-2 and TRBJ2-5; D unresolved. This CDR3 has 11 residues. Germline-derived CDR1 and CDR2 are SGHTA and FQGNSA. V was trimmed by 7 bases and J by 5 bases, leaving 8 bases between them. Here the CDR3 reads CASTWAETQYF. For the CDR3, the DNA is TGTGCCAGCACCTGGGCGGAGACCCAGTACTTC.

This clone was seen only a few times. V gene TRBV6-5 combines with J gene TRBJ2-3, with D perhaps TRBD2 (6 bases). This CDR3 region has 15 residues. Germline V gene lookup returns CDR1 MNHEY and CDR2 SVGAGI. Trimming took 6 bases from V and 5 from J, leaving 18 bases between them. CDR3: CASSPLDGRKDTQYF. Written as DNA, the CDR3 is TGTGCCAGCAGCCCCCTCGACGGGAGAAAAGATACGCAGTATTTT.

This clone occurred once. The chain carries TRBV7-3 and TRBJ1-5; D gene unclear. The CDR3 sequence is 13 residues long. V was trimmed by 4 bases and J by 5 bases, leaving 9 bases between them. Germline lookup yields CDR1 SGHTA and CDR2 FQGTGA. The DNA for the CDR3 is TGTGCCAGCAGCTCGTGGAGTTATCAGCCCCAGCATTTT. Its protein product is CASSSWSYQPQHF.

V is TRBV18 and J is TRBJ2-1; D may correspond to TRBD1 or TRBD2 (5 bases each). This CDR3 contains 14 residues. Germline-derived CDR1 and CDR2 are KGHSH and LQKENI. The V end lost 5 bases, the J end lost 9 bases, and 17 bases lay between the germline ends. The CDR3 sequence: CASSSGTALSEQFF. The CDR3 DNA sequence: TGTGCCAGCTCATCCGGGACGGCCCTTAGTGAGCAGTTCTTC.

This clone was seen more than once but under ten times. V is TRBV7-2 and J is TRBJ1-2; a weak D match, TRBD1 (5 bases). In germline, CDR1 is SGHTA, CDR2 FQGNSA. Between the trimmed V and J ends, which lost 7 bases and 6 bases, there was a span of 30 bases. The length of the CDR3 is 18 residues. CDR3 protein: CASTTGGGGGSFSHGYTF. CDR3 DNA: TGTGCCAGCACCACTGGGGGGGGTGGAGGTAGCTTTTCGCATGGCTACACCTTC.

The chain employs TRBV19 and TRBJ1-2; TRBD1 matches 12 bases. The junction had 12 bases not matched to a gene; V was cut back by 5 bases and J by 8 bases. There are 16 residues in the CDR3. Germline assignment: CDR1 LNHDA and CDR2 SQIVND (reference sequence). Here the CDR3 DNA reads TGTGCCAGTAGTCGGAAGGGGACAGGGGGCGCCGGGGGCTACACCTTC. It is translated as CASSRKGTGGAGGYTF.

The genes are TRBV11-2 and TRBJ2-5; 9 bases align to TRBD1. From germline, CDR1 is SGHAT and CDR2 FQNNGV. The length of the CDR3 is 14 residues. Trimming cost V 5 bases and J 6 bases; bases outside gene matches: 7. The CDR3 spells CASSPAGTGKTQYF. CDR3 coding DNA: TGTGCCAGCAGCCCGGCAGGGACAGGGAAGACCCAGTACTTC.

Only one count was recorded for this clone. CDR3 in amino acids: CASSTRQYNEQFF. The DNA of the CDR3 is TGTGCCAGCAGTACTCGACAGTACAATGAGCAGTTCTTC. The chain is built from TRBV27 and TRBJ2-1, with a possible D match to TRBD1 (5 bases). Germline V gene data show CDR1 as MNHEY and CDR2 as SMNVEV (reference sequence). The CDR3 contains 13 residues. V was cut by 5 bases and J by 4 bases, with 9 bases left in between.

The CDR3 DNA reads as TGTGCCTGGAGCCCCGACTCGGCGGGGTATGAGCAGTTCTTC. It encodes CAWSPDSAGYEQFF. The chain employs TRBV30 and TRBJ2-1; possible D gene TRBD2, 6 bases. Trimming left V 3 bases short and J 8 bases short, with 17 bases between. The CDR3 is made up of 14 amino acids. From germline, CDR1 is GTSNPN and CDR2 SVGIG (reference sequence).

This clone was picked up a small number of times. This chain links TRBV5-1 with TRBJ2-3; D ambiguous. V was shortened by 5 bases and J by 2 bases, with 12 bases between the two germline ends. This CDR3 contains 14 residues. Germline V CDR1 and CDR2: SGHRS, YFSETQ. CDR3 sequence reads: CASRSASSTDTQYF. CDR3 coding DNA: TGCGCCAGCAGGTCCGCGTCTTCCACAGATACGCAGTATTTT.

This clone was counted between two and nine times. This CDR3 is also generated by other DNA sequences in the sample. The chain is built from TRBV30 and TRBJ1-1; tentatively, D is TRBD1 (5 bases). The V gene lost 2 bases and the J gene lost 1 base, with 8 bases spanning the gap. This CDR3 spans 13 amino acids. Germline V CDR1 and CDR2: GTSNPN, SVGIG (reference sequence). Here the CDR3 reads CAWSRGQNTEAFF. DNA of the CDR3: TGTGCCTGGAGTCGAGGACAGAACACTGAAGCTTTCTTT.

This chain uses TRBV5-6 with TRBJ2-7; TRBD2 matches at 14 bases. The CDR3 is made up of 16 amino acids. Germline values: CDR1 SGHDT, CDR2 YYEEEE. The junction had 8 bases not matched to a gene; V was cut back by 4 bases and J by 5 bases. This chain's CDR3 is CASSPGTSGRFHEQYF. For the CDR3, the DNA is TGTGCCAGCAGCCCAGGGACTAGCGGGAGATTCCACGAGCAGTACTTC.

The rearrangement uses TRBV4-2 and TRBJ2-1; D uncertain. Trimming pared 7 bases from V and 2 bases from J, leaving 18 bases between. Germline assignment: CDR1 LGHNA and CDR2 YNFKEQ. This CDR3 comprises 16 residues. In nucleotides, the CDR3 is TGTGCCAGCACCGAGACTGGCCTAGGGACCTACAATGAGCAGTTCTTC. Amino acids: CASTETGLGTYNEQFF.

The CDR3 nucleotides read TGTGCCAGCAGTTACAGGGTGGGAGATACGCAGTATTTT. This gives the protein CASSYRVGDTQYF. The chain couples TRBV6-5 to TRBJ2-3, with D unresolved. This CDR3 spans 13 amino acids. CDR1 and CDR2 from the germline V gene are MNHEY and SVGAGI. V was clipped by 2 bases and J by 5 bases, with 8 bases between them.

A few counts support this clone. CDR3 loop: CASRDRDGYTF. DNA of the CDR3: TGTGCCAGCAGGGACAGGGACGGCTACACCTTC. V usage is TRBV6-4 and J usage is TRBJ1-2; 8 bases match TRBD1. CDR3 length: 11 amino acids. The germline CDR1 and CDR2 sequences are MRHNA and SNTAGT. V shed 6 bases, J shed 8 bases, and the junction held 2 bases outside the gene matches.